Listed below are T cell receptor beta chains from one sample, sequenced in a study of cytotoxic CD8 clonotypes in ibrutinib-treated CLL. Method: immunoSEQ multiplex PCR; TCRdb's copy keeps in-frame clones and lacks some. The sample shows about 160,000 clones, approximately 80% of them seen only once. The sample was PBMCs, taken after 24 months of ibrutinib treatment. Receptors originate from a human donor with chronic lymphocytic leukemia. The CDR3 runs from the conserved cysteine through the conserved F or W. D genes are given only for firm matches. A row's size may be missing; if present it is once, few, many or a size class.

clone size | J gene | V gene | D gene | CDR3 DNA | CDR3 protein
few | TRBJ2-2 | TRBV18 | NA | TGTGCCAGCTCACCGGGACAGAACACCGGGGAGCTGTTTTTT | CASSPGQNTGELFF
NA | TRBJ2-7 | TRBV5-1 | NA | TGCGCCAGCAGCTCCTCCGGGACGGCCTACGAGCAGTACTTC | CASSSSGTAYEQYF
NA | TRBJ1-3 | TRBV19 | TRBD1 | TGTGCCAGTAGTATGCGCCAGGGGGCTGGAAACACCATATATTTT | CASSMRQGAGNTIYF
NA | TRBJ1-2 | TRBV2 | TRBD1 | TGTGCCAGCAGTGAAGGGAACAGGGGCGCCTATGGCTACACCTTC | CASSEGNRGAYGYTF
NA | TRBJ2-1 | TRBV27 | TRBD2 | TGTGCCAGCCGGCTAATAGCGGGAGCCCACAATGAGCAGTTCTTC | CASRLIAGAHNEQFF
NA | TRBJ2-1 | TRBV11-1 | TRBD1 | TGTGCCAGCAGCCTTAGACAGGGGCCCTTCGTGGAGCAGTTCTTC | CASSLRQGPFVEQFF
NA | TRBJ2-3 | TRBV15 | NA | TGTGCCACCAGCAGAGATCAGGGAGTGAGCACAGATACGCAGTATTTT | CATSRDQGVSTDTQYF
NA | TRBJ1-2 | TRBV19 | NA | TGTGCCAGTAGTATATCCGGGGGCTATGGCTACACCTTC | CASSISGGYGYTF
NA | TRBJ1-2 | TRBV7-5 | NA | TGTGCCAGAAGGTACAGTGTCGATGGCTACACCTTC | CARRYSVDGYTF
NA | TRBJ2-2 | TRBV6-5 | TRBD1 | TGTGCCAGCTCTTGGGACAGCGGCCGTGGGGAGCTGTTTTTT | CASSWDSGRGELFF
NA | TRBJ2-3 | TRBV30 | TRBD2 | TGTGCCTGGAGTCGACTAGCGGGAGGGAGCACAGATACGCAGTATTTT | CAWSRLAGGSTDTQYF
NA | TRBJ2-1 | TRBV11-2 | TRBD1 | TGTGCCAGCAGCTTCACAGGGGTGAGTAACTACAATGAGCAGTTCTTC | CASSFTGVSNYNEQFF
once | TRBJ2-7 | TRBV27 | TRBD1 | TGTGCCAGCAGTTTAGCTTGGACAGGGGGGATTGGGAGCTCCTACGAGCAGTACTTC | CASSLAWTGGIGSSYEQYF
NA | TRBJ1-4 | TRBV27 | TRBD1 | TGTGCCAGCCGATACAGGGGTGCAACTAATGAAAAACTGTTTTTT | CASRYRGATNEKLFF
NA | TRBJ2-1 | TRBV7-3 | NA | TGTGCCAGCAGCTTACGACAGGAAAACTACAATGAGCAGTTCTTC | CASSLRQENYNEQFF
NA | TRBJ1-4 | TRBV30 | TRBD1 | TGTGCCTCCAGGTGGGACAGGGGGCTAACTAATGAAAAACTGTTTTTT | CASRWDRGLTNEKLFF
NA | TRBJ1-5 | TRBV2 | NA | TGTGCCAGCAGTGAATTGGGCAGAATAGGCAATCAGCCCCAGCATTTT | CASSELGRIGNQPQHF
NA | TRBJ1-4 | TRBV5-1 | NA | TGCGCCAGCAGTACTGGCACCGTACCGGTAAAACTGTTTTTT | CASSTGTVPVKLFF
once | TRBJ1-3 | TRBV7-9 | TRBD1 | TGTGCCAGCAGCAGCAGGGGGCTCTCTGGAAACACCATATATTTT | CASSSRGLSGNTIYF
NA | TRBJ1-1 | TRBV6-5 | NA | TGTGCCAGCAGTTACGAGGGGAACACTGAAGCTTTCTTT | CASSYEGNTEAFF
NA | TRBJ2-5 | TRBV14 | NA | TGTGCCAGCAGCCAAGGTTCGGGGGCAGGGACCCAGTACTTC | CASSQGSGAGTQYF
few | TRBJ2-3 | TRBV19 | TRBD2 | TGTGCCAGTACTCCTAGCGGGTACCGCACAGATACGCAGTATTTT | CASTPSGYRTDTQYF
NA | TRBJ1-2 | TRBV28 | NA | TGTGCCAGCAACCCTACAGGGTTCGGTGGCTACACCTTC | CASNPTGFGGYTF
NA | TRBJ1-2 | TRBV9 | TRBD1 | TGTGCCAGCAGCGCGGACAGGGGGGATGGCTACACCTTC | CASSADRGDGYTF
NA | TRBJ2-7 | TRBV5-4 | NA | TGTGCCAGCAGCGTAAGCTCAGGGTACGAGCAGTACTTC | CASSVSSGYEQYF
NA | TRBJ1-2 | TRBV19 | NA | TGTGCCAGTAGTATTTTTCCTCAAGGGCCCTATGGCTACACCTTC | CASSIFPQGPYGYTF
NA | TRBJ2-2 | TRBV19 | NA | TGTGCCAGCCAAGGTTCAGGGGTCTCCGGGGAGCTGTTTTTT | CASQGSGVSGELFF
NA | TRBJ1-3 | TRBV28 | NA | TGTGCCAGCAGCCCGGGGACATCTGGAAACACCATATATTTT | CASSPGTSGNTIYF
NA | TRBJ2-2 | TRBV4-2 | TRBD2 | TGTGCCAGCAGCCAGGCGACTAGCGGGAGGGGGATCGGGGAGCTGTTTTTT | CASSQATSGRGIGELFF
once | TRBJ1-1 | TRBV6-6 | TRBD1 | TGTGCCAGCAGTTACTCGCGACAGGGAAAGACTGAAGCTTTCTTT | CASSYSRQGKTEAFF
once | TRBJ2-3 | TRBV14 | TRBD2 | TGTGCCAGCAGCGGGACTAGCGGGGGCCTGCAGTATTTT | CASSGTSGGLQYF
NA | TRBJ2-3 | TRBV7-2 | NA | TGTGCCAGCAGCCCCCCCGGGACATATAGGCCAGATACGCAGTATTTT | CASSPPGTYRPDTQYF
NA | TRBJ1-2 | TRBV11-2 | NA | TGTGCCAGCAGCTCGGGACCGGTTGCCGGCTACACCTTC | CASSSGPVAGYTF
NA | TRBJ2-3 | TRBV6-5 | TRBD1 | TGTGCCAGCAGTGGTTCTTCCGGACAGGCAGATACGCAGTATTTT | CASSGSSGQADTQYF
NA | TRBJ2-6 | TRBV5-6 | TRBD1 | TGTGCCAGCAGCTTGAGACAGGGGATCAACTCTGGGGCCAACGTCCTGACTTTC | CASSLRQGINSGANVLTF
NA | TRBJ1-4 | TRBV28 | TRBD1 | TGTGCCAGCAGTCCCCGGGGCAGGGGGCATGAAAAACTGTTTTTT | CASSPRGRGHEKLFF
NA | TRBJ1-1 | TRBV7-9 | NA | TGTGCCAGCAGCCTCAGGGGTCTGAACACTGAAGCTTTCTTT | CASSLRGLNTEAFF
NA | TRBJ1-5 | TRBV6-1 | NA | TGTGCCAGCAGTGAAGGGGAGGTACAGCCCCAGCATTTT | CASSEGEVQPQHF
few | TRBJ1-4 | TRBV30 | NA | TGTGCCTGGAGTGCCAAGTTTACAACTAATGAAAAACTGTTTTTT | CAWSAKFTTNEKLFF
NA | TRBJ2-1 | TRBV29-1 | NA | TGCAGCGTCTTAGGTGGGATTTTCAATGAGCAGTTCTTC | CSVLGGIFNEQFF
NA | TRBJ1-4 | TRBV19 | NA | TGTGCCAGTAGTCGTCTCAGGGAACTGTTTTTT | CASSRLRELFF
NA | TRBJ2-1 | TRBV5-4 | TRBD2 | TGTGCCAGCAGCCGGGGGGGGGCCGGGATTCATGAGCAGTTCTTC | CASSRGGAGIHEQFF
few | TRBJ2-1 | TRBV7-9 | NA | TGTGCCAGCACCGATCCCACGCTTGAGCAGTTCTTC | CASTDPTLEQFF
NA | TRBJ1-5 | TRBV19 | NA | TGTGCCAGTAGTATCCCTTGGGGGATCAATCAGCCCCAGCATTTT | CASSIPWGINQPQHF
NA | TRBJ2-7 | TRBV12-1 | NA | TGTGCCAGCAGCTCAATCCCGGGACGACCCTACGAGCAGTACTTC | CASSSIPGRPYEQYF
NA | TRBJ2-7 | TRBV7-2 | NA | TGTGCCAGCAGCTCGGAGGGGGCGTCTTACGAGCAGTACTTC | CASSSEGASYEQYF
NA | TRBJ1-4 | TRBV7-9 | TRBD1 | TGTGCCAGCAGCTCCGGACAGGGGGCTACAACTAATGAAAAACTGTTTTTT | CASSSGQGATTNEKLFF
NA | TRBJ2-1 | TRBV7-2 | TRBD1 | TGTGCCAGCAGCTTAGTCCAGGGGGTCTACAATGAGCAGTTCTTC | CASSLVQGVYNEQFF
NA | TRBJ1-2 | TRBV15 | NA | TGTGCCACCAGCACGGGATACTATGGCTACACCTTC | CATSTGYYGYTF
NA | TRBJ2-1 | TRBV5-4 | TRBD1 | TGTGCCAGCAGCTTGGAGGGGGCGATCAACAATGAGCAGTTCTTC | CASSLEGAINNEQFF